The clone carrying this T cell receptor (beta chain) was counted at least ten times. The data originate from a study of patients and donors after allogeneic stem cell transplantation. A single record per CDR3 protein comes from TCRdb applying MiXCR to the RT-PCR reads. The sample has 70,000 to 95,000 distinct CDR3 sequences; just under 5% are singletons. V was shortened by 3 bases and J by 0 bases, with 10 bases between the two germline ends. Germline V gene data show CDR1 as MNHNS and CDR2 as SASEGT. This CDR3 region has 15 residues. Sequences were obtained from blood, either unsorted or a sorted T cell fraction (not recorded which). The chain employs TRBV6-1 and TRBJ2-3; D remains ambiguous. The source of this sequence is a human donor who was either an allogeneic HSCT recipient or a stem cell or donor lymphocyte infusion donor (not recorded which). It is not recorded whose cells these are; they may come from a transplant donor. The CDR3, as DNA: TGTGCCAGCAGTGAGAACAGTCTTAGCACAGATACGCAGTATTTT. Amino acids: CASSENSLSTDTQYF.